Each of the 27 T cell receptor beta chains below was sequenced from the same sample in a study of OX40 agonist ivuxolimab in advanced cancers. Measured with immunoSEQ multiplex PCR; TCRdb has only the in-frame clones, and not every one. The sample lists under 25,000 clones, 75% to 85% occurring once. Source: CD4+ or CD8+ T cells sorted from blood, taken in a trial of the OX40 agonist ivuxolimab. These receptors originate from an adult with an advanced solid tumor such as melanoma, head and neck, liver or kidney cancer.

This rearrangement joins TRBV6-6 to TRBJ1-2; D is unclear. This CDR3 spans 13 amino acids. Looked up from germline, CDR1 is MNHNY and CDR2 is SVGAGI (reference sequence). Trimming pared 8 bases from V and 5 bases from J, leaving 15 bases between. CDR3 nucleotides: TGTGCCAGCGGAGACGGACCCTTTTATGGCTACACCTTC. Protein product: CASGDGPFYGYTF.

V usage is TRBV27 and J usage is TRBJ1-1, with 8 bases lining up with TRBD1. J lost 1 base, V lost 3 bases, and 10 bases had no gene match. Germline lookup yields CDR1 MNHEY and CDR2 SMNVEV (reference sequence). The CDR3 has 17 residues. The CDR3 spells CASSFRPGGAGNTEAFF. The DNA of the CDR3 is TGTGCCAGCAGTTTCCGGCCAGGGGGCGCGGGGAACACTGAAGCTTTCTTT.

J is TRBJ2-3 and V is TRBV4-3; 10 bases line up with TRBD1. V shed 4 bases, J shed 4 bases, and the junction held 8 bases outside the gene matches. The CDR3 is 16 amino acids. In germline, CDR1 is LGHNA, CDR2 YSLEER. The CDR3 sequence is CASSLSPGTGADTQYF. CDR3 nucleotides: TGCGCCAGCAGCCTCAGCCCCGGGACAGGGGCAGATACGCAGTATTTT.

The chain carries TRBV2 and TRBJ1-6; D is ambiguous. Germline values: CDR1 SNHLY, CDR2 FYNNEI. V lost 3 bases to trimming and J lost 2 bases, with 8 bases between them. The CDR3 has 15 amino acids. The CDR3 region is CASSDWDPYNSPLHF. The CDR3 nucleotides are TGTGCCAGCAGTGATTGGGATCCCTATAATTCACCCCTCCACTTT.

The rearrangement links TRBV7-6 to TRBJ2-1; D is undetermined. V lost 2 bases, J lost 2 bases, and 25 bases lay in between. The CDR3 loop spans 20 amino acids. Germline CDR1 and CDR2: SGHVS and FNYEAQ. The CDR3 here is CASSLSPPGAMTYPYNEQFF. The CDR3 DNA reads as TGTGCCAGCAGCTTATCCCCCCCAGGCGCTATGACGTATCCCTACAATGAGCAGTTCTTC. Full variable domain (missing parts from reference TRBV7-6 and TRBJ2-1): GAGVSQSPRYKVTKRGQDVALRCDPISGHVSLYWYRQALGQGPEFLTYFNYEAQQDKSGLPNDRFSAERPEGSISTLTIQRTEQRDSAMYRCASSLSPPGAMTYPYNEQFFGPGTRLTVL.

The chain employs TRBV7-2 and TRBJ2-1; D unclear. Trimming took 5 bases from V and 10 from J, leaving 9 bases between them. The CDR3 extends over 11 amino acids. Germline lookup yields CDR1 SGHTA and CDR2 FQGNSA. In DNA form, the CDR3 reads TGTGCCAGCAGCCCACAAAAGGAGCAGTTCTTC. It specifies CASSPQKEQFF.

The chain links TRBV6-1 to TRBJ1-2; the D gene is possibly TRBD1 (6 bases). Deletions cut 2 bases from V and 2 bases from J, with 12 bases between. This CDR3 comprises 15 residues. Germline assignment: CDR1 MNHNS and CDR2 SASEGT. CDR3 protein: CASSEMAGANYGYTF. In nucleotides, the CDR3 is TGTGCCAGCAGTGAAATGGCAGGGGCGAACTATGGCTACACCTTC.

The V and J genes are TRBV2 and TRBJ1-4, with 9 bases identical to TRBD1. Germline values: CDR1 SNHLY, CDR2 FYNNEI. The CDR3 runs to 16 residues. Trimming at V came to 3 bases and at J to 0 bases, leaving 2 bases not matched to a gene. CDR3 in amino acids: CASSEGQGPTNEKLFF. The DNA for the CDR3 is TGTGCCAGCAGTGAGGGACAGGGACCAACTAATGAAAAACTGTTTTTT.

J is TRBJ2-7 and V is TRBV4-1; possibly TRBD2 for D (5 bases). The CDR3 is 15 residues long. V was pared by 2 bases and J by 3 bases, with 14 bases between. Germline CDR1 and CDR2: MGHRA and YSYEKL. This CDR3 is CASSQFAGTFYEQYF. In DNA, the CDR3 is TGCGCCAGCAGCCAATTCGCGGGCACCTTCTACGAGCAGTACTTC.

The CDR3 DNA sequence: TGTGCCAGCAGTCCGTGGGGGGGCAATAATGAAAAACTGTTTTTT. This gives the protein CASSPWGGNNEKLFF. This chain connects TRBV27 to TRBJ1-4, with D perhaps matching TRBD1 (6 bases). Trimming took 5 bases from V and 4 from J, leaving 14 bases between them. CDR3 length: 15 amino acids. Germline lookup yields CDR1 MNHEY and CDR2 SMNVEV (reference sequence).

The gene calls are TRBV4-1 and TRBJ2-7; TRBD1 or TRBD2 may be the D gene (5 bases each). CDR1 MGHRA and CDR2 YSYEKL come from the germline V gene. Deletions cut 0 bases from V and 2 bases from J, with 11 bases between. The CDR3 consists of 15 residues. CDR3 in amino acids: CASSQEERGTYEQYF. CDR3 bases: TGCGCCAGCAGCCAAGAAGAGAGGGGAACCTACGAGCAGTACTTC.

The chain joins TRBV28 to TRBJ2-7; 8 bases line up with TRBD1. CDR3 length equals 15 residues. Germline V gene lookup returns CDR1 MDHEN and CDR2 SYDVKM. V was clipped by 5 bases and J by 5 bases; unmatched bases: 11. This chain's CDR3 is CASSVGRDRFNEQYF. The CDR3 coding sequence is TGTGCCAGCAGTGTTGGACGGGACAGGTTCAACGAGCAGTACTTC. The full variable domain, its missing parts supplied by reference TRBV28 and TRBJ2-7, is DVKVTQSSRYLVKRTGEKVFLECVQDMDHENMFWYRQDPGLGLRLIYFSYDVKMKEKGDIPEGYSVSREKKERFSLILESASTNQTSMYLCASSVGRDRFNEQYFGPGTRLTVT.

The gene calls are TRBV10-1 and TRBJ2-5; unclear D gene. V lost 4 bases and J 9 bases, leaving 27 bases between the germline ends. This CDR3 has 17 amino acids. Germline V gene sequence: CDR1 WNHNN, CDR2 SYGVQD (reference sequence). The DNA for the CDR3 is TGCGCCAGCAGTGCCTTCTGGGTTTGGGTTAATGCAGACGCCCAGTACTTC. Amino acid sequence: CASSAFWVWVNADAQYF.

The chain joins TRBV27 to TRBJ1-1, with D perhaps matching TRBD1 (5 bases). Germline CDR1 is MNHEY and CDR2 is SMNVEV (reference sequence). The length of the CDR3 is 14 residues. V was shortened by 5 bases and J by 2 bases, with 12 bases between the two germline ends. The CDR3 region has the DNA TGTGCCAGCAGTCCTGGGGCCCTCAACACTGAAGCTTTCTTT. Protein sequence: CASSPGALNTEAFF.

This rearrangement joins TRBV6-5 to TRBJ1-2; D is possibly TRBD1 (5 bases). In germline, CDR1 is MNHEY, CDR2 SVGAGI. Trimming took 1 base from V and 8 from J, leaving 11 bases between them. The CDR3 loop spans 13 amino acids. The CDR3 DNA reads as TGTGCCAGCAGTTACTTGGGGGACCGGGGCTACACCTTC. Its translation: CASSYLGDRGYTF.

This clone was seen a few times. The chain carries TRBV25-1 and TRBJ1-4; the match to TRBD1 covers 8 bases. The J segment lost 0 bases and the V segment lost 1 base, leaving 4 bases of the junction unmatched. Germline values: CDR1 MGHDK, CDR2 SYGVNS. This CDR3 is 17 amino acids long. Here the CDR3 DNA reads TGTGCCAGCAGTGAATGGGACAGGCTTGCAACTAATGAAAAACTGTTTTTT. Protein sequence: CASSEWDRLATNEKLFF.

The rearrangement links TRBV28 to TRBJ2-1, with D possibly matching TRBD1 (5 bases). The CDR3 runs to 16 residues. Per the germline V gene, CDR1 is MDHEN and CDR2 is SYDVKM. The V and J ends lost 2 bases and 0 bases respectively, with 11 bases between them. CDR3 DNA: TGTGCCAGCAGTTTAATCAAGGGGAACTCCTACAATGAGCAGTTCTTC. The encoded protein is CASSLIKGNSYNEQFF.

Regarding this clone: Other DNA sequences of this sample code for an identical CDR3. The rearrangement uses TRBV27 and TRBJ1-1; D uncertain. Between the trimmed V and J ends, which lost 4 bases and 1 base, there was a span of 7 bases. CDR3 length: 13 residues. The germline V gene encodes CDR1 MNHEY and CDR2 SMNVEV (reference sequence). CDR3 amino acids: CASSSGPNTEAFF. CDR3 nucleotides: TGTGCCAGCAGTTCCGGGCCGAACACTGAAGCTTTCTTT.

This chain uses TRBV7-9 with TRBJ1-5; D may be TRBD1 (5 bases). Trimming pared 5 bases from V and 0 bases from J, leaving 11 bases between. Germline CDR1 SEHNR, CDR2 FQNEAQ (reference sequence). CDR3 size: 15 residues. The CDR3 protein is CASSPGPYSNQPQHF. The CDR3 nucleotides are TGTGCCAGCAGCCCGGGACCTTATAGCAATCAGCCCCAGCATTTT. The full variable domain, with the rest looked up from reference TRBV7-9 and TRBJ1-5, is DTGVSQNPRHKITKRGQNVTFRCDPISEHNRLYWYRQTLGQGPEFLTYFQNEAQLEKSRLLSDRFSAERPKGSFSTLEIQRTEQGDSAMYLCASSPGPYSNQPQHFGDGTRLSIL.

By sample fraction, this clone is medium-sized. The gene calls are TRBV5-1 and TRBJ2-7, with TRBD1 matching over 7 bases. The CDR3 has 14 amino acids. Germline CDR1 and CDR2: SGHRS and YFSETQ. V gave up 3 bases and J gave up 5 bases; unmatched junction bases: 8. The chain's CDR3 is CASSSTGSRNEQYF. The CDR3 DNA reads TGCGCCAGCAGCTCGACAGGGAGTCGGAACGAGCAGTACTTC. The full variable domain, in which reference TRBV5-1 and TRBJ2-7 provide the parts outside the CDR3, is KAGVTQTPRYLIKTRGQQVTLSCSPISGHRSVSWYQQTPGQGLQFLFEYFSETQRNKGNFPGRFSGRQFSNSRSEMNVSTLELGDSALYLCASSSTGSRNEQYFGPGTRLTVT.

V gene TRBV7-9 combines with J gene TRBJ2-7; 8 positions match TRBD1. The ends lost 1 base at V and 2 bases at J; junction bases unmatched: 1. From germline, CDR1 is SEHNR and CDR2 FQNEAQ (reference sequence). CDR3 length equals 14 residues. CDR3 amino acids: CASSLVQGAYEQYF. CDR3 bases: TGTGCCAGCAGCTTAGTACAGGGGGCCTACGAGCAGTACTTC.

The J gene is TRBJ2-6, the V gene TRBV4-1; TRBD1 might be the D (6 bases). V was trimmed by 6 bases and J by 1 base, leaving 13 bases between them. The germline CDR1 and CDR2 sequences are MGHRA and YSYEKL. CDR3 size: 16 residues. The CDR3, as DNA: TGCGCCAGCAGGGAGGTGGGGACATCTGGGGCCAACGTCCTGACTTTC. It codes for CASREVGTSGANVLTF.

The chain employs TRBV2 and TRBJ2-1; 8 bases agree with TRBD2. Germline V gene lookup returns CDR1 SNHLY and CDR2 FYNNEI. V trimming: 4 bases; J trimming: 2 bases; junction bases outside the gene matches: 10. The CDR3 covers 17 residues. The CDR3 nucleotides read TGTGCCAGCAGTGGCGGGGGTAGCGGGACCCCCTACAATGAGCAGTTCTTC. Translation gives CASSGGGSGTPYNEQFF.

J is TRBJ2-1 and V is TRBV4-3; D is possibly TRBD1 (7 bases). CDR1 LGHNA and CDR2 YSLEER come from the germline V gene. CDR3 length: 17 amino acids. Trimming removed 0 bases at V and 9 bases at J, with 21 bases between. In nucleotides, the CDR3 is TGCGCCAGCAGCCAAGAGGGGCAGGGGGGAATTTTGAGTGAGCAGTTCTTC. The encoded protein is CASSQEGQGGILSEQFF.

The chain has TRBV9 and TRBJ2-3, with TRBD2 identical over 8 bases. CDR3 length: 15 residues. With V trimmed by 9 bases and J by 2 bases, 11 bases remained unmatched. Germline CDR1 is SGDLS and CDR2 is YYNGEE. The CDR3 DNA sequence: TGTGCCACCTCAGTCTCAGCGGGGGCCACAGATACGCAGTATTTT. This codes for CATSVSAGATDTQYF.

This clone has just a few counts. J is TRBJ2-7 and V is TRBV4-1, with D maybe TRBD1 (6 bases). This CDR3 spans 13 amino acids. V shed 3 bases and J shed 3 bases, with 9 bases lying between them. Germline lookup yields CDR1 MGHRA and CDR2 YSYEKL. CDR3 protein: CASSHEGGYEQYF. CDR3 nucleotides: TGCGCCAGCAGCCACGAAGGGGGCTACGAGCAGTACTTC.

The CDR3 loop is CASSLLGSYEQYF. The CDR3, as DNA: TGTGCCAGCAGTTTACTAGGTTCCTACGAGCAGTACTTC. This chain uses TRBV28 with TRBJ2-7; no firm D call. CDR3 length equals 13 residues. V was cut by 2 bases and J by 1 base, with 6 bases left in between. Germline V CDR1 and CDR2: MDHEN, SYDVKM.